The sequence of this T cell receptor beta chain was determined in a study of shared clonotypes between healthy human individuals. Trimming shortened V by 5 bases and J by 5 bases, and 9 bases separated the two germline ends. Germline CDR1 and CDR2: MNHNY and SVGAGI (reference sequence). This CDR3 contains 12 residues. Study observations and caveats: The authors expected sequencing depth to affect clonotype sharing among donors. The small donor group covered limited genetic and exposure diversity. Clonotypes not shared had lower generation probabilities than those common to all four donors.

Comment on this clone: Its matching antigen is unknown.

The naive CD8 subset, CD45RO-negative cells positively selected for CCR7, excluded terminally differentiated effector memory CD45RA+ cells. TCRdb keeps only in-frame clones here, not all; method: immunoSEQ multiplex PCR. The sample carries 1.5 million to 2.5 million clones, roughly 95% recorded once. Sequencing input: naive CD8+ T cells sorted from blood. The V call is TRBV6-6, the J call TRBJ1-1, with a tentative D call TRBD1 (6 bases). This clonotype originated in a man aged 18 to 29 in good health. CDR3 region: CASSNRVTEAFF. The CDR3 DNA sequence: TGTGCCAGCAGTAACAGGGTTACTGAAGCTTTCTTT.